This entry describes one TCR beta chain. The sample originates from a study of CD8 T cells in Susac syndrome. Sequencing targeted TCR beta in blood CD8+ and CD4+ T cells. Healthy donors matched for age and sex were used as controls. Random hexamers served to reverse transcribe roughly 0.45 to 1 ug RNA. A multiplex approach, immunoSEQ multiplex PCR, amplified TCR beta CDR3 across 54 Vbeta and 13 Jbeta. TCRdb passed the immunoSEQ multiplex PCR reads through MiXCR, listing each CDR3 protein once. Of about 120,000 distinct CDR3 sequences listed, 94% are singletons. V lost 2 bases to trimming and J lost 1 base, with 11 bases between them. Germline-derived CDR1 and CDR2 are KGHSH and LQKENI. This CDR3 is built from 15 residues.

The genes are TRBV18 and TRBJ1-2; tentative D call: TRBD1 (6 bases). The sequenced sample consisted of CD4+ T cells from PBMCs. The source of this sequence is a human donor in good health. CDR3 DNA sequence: TGTGCCAGCTCACCAGGCAGGGGCGTTAACTATGGCTACACCTTC. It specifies CASSPGRGVNYGYTF.